The 4 T cell receptor beta chains below all came from one sample that was sequenced in a study of blood T cell repertoires in COVID-19. Generated by immunoSEQ multiplex PCR, the TCRdb table keeps only in-frame clones and is missing some. Here the sample spans just over 200,000 clones, roughly 75% being singletons. Source material: peripheral blood. These receptors were collected from a woman between 65 and 79 years old with acute or convalescent COVID-19.

The chain uses TRBV18 and TRBJ1-6; D remains ambiguous. The V end lost 2 bases, the J end lost 9 bases, and 14 bases lay between the germline ends. Germline V gene sequence: CDR1 KGHSH, CDR2 LQKENI. The CDR3 consists of 15 residues. CDR3 protein: CASSPIAALGSPLHF. As DNA, the CDR3 is TGTGCCAGCTCACCAATCGCGGCTTTGGGTTCACCCCTCCACTTT.

The chain has TRBV18 and TRBJ2-5, with 8 bases that match TRBD2. J lost 3 bases, V lost 0 bases, and 9 bases had no gene match. CDR3 length: 17 amino acids. From germline, CDR1 is KGHSH and CDR2 LQKENI. CDR3 DNA: TGTGCCAGCTCACCACCTTCTAGCGGGTCTAATAAAGAGACCCAGTACTTC. Protein product: CASSPPSSGSNKETQYF.

The chain employs TRBV6-5 and TRBJ1-5; 8 bases line up with TRBD1. CDR1 is MNHEY and CDR2 is SVGAGI in the germline V gene. This CDR3 is built from 15 residues. Germline trimming cut 6 bases from V and 2 bases from J; bases unmatched to any gene: 6. CDR3 DNA: TGTGCCAGCAGAAGGACAGGGCTAGGCAATCAGCCCCAGCATTTT. Protein sequence: CASRRTGLGNQPQHF.

The chain uses TRBV25-1 and TRBJ2-2; 8 nucleotides agree with TRBD1. This CDR3 has 17 residues. Germline trimming cut 5 bases from V and 4 bases from J; bases unmatched to any gene: 12. The germline gives CDR1 MGHDK, CDR2 SYGVNS. The CDR3 loop reads CASSFPQGGVGTGELFF. The CDR3 DNA sequence: TGTGCCAGCAGTTTCCCACAGGGGGGCGTCGGCACCGGGGAGCTGTTTTTT. The full variable domain, its missing parts supplied by reference TRBV25-1 and TRBJ2-2, is EADIYQTPRYLVIGTGKKITLECSQTMGHDKMYWYQQDPGMELHLIHYSYGVNSTEKGDLSSESTVSRIRTEHFPLTLESARPSHTSQYLCASSFPQGGVGTGELFFGEGSRLTVL.